This TCR beta chain was found in a study of patients and donors after allogeneic stem cell transplantation (dated by TCRdb to the early 2020s). The method was RT-PCR. The listed sequencing device is NextSeq 550. TCRdb handled the public reads itself, with Q25 trimming in fastp and clone calling in MiXCR, and kept productive beta chains. Records with the same CDR3 protein are collapsed into one entry carrying the most frequent genes and DNA. The sample contains around 200,000 distinct CDR3 sequences, around two fifths of them found a single time. The ten biggest clones cover 9.5% to 13% of the sample. This clonotype was seen more than once but under ten times. The antigen it recognizes is unknown. No clone much larger than this one lies a single base away; base qualities are absent. CDR1 SEHNR and CDR2 FQNEAQ were looked up in the germline V gene (reference sequence). The CDR3, cysteine through phenylalanine, is 14 amino acids long. The read is trimmed to its CDR3 DNA, 42 bases read in frame from base 1. The trim is 5 bases for V and 3 bases for J, with a gap of 10 bases between the germline ends.

The sequence came from a human donor who was either an allogeneic HSCT recipient or a stem cell or donor lymphocyte infusion donor (not recorded which). It is not recorded whose cells these are; they may come from a transplant donor. Sequencing was done on a sample of blood, either unsorted or a sorted T cell fraction (not recorded which). This sequence uses TRBV7-9 and TRBJ1-4; tentative D gene TRBD1, with 5 bases matching. At the DNA level, the sequence is TGTGCCAGCAGCAAGACAGCTCCTAATGAAAAACTGTTTTTT. It is translated as CASSKTAPNEKLFF.